These 20 T cell receptor beta chains came from one sample sequenced in a study of T cell responses to AZD1222 COVID-19 vaccine. Using immunoSEQ multiplex PCR, the repertoire was profiled, and TCRdb retains in-frame clones only, with some absent. Of 100,000 to 150,000 clones in the sample, 70% to 90% were seen once. The input for sequencing was peripheral blood, taken on day 0 of AZD1222 vaccination. The receptors come from an adult in good health.

This clone was observed once. The V gene is TRBV19, the J gene TRBJ2-7; 10 bases are shared with TRBD2. Looked up from germline, CDR1 is LNHDA and CDR2 is SQIVND (reference sequence). The CDR3 totals 18 residues. Trimming removed 3 bases from V and 1 base from J; junction bases left unmatched: 12. The CDR3 DNA reads TGTGCCAGTAGTATCCGGGGAATACTAGCGGGATCATCCTACGAGCAGTACTTC. Encoded protein: CASSIRGILAGSSYEQYF.

This chain uses TRBV5-4 with TRBJ2-1; no clear D. Germline-derived CDR1 and CDR2 are SGHNT and YYREEE (reference sequence). This CDR3 is 14 amino acids long. V was clipped by 3 bases and J by 5 bases, with 12 bases between them. The CDR3 sequence is CASSSRAADNEQFF. The CDR3 DNA reads as TGTGCCAGCAGCTCCCGGGCAGCCGACAATGAGCAGTTCTTC.

V usage is TRBV3-1 (or the pseudogene TRBV3-2) and J usage is TRBJ2-4; D gene uncertain. The V and J ends lost 2 bases and 5 bases respectively, with 7 bases between them. CDR1 is LGHDT, CDR2 YNNKEL, per germline (reference sequence). The length of the CDR3 is 13 residues. The CDR3 region has the DNA TGTGCCAGCAGCCAAAGGTCTGAAAACATTCAGTACTTC. Translation: CASSQRSENIQYF.

The chain carries TRBV28 and TRBJ1-3; D is possibly TRBD1 (6 bases). In germline, CDR1 is MDHEN, CDR2 SYDVKM. The CDR3 is made up of 16 amino acids. V lost 6 bases and J lost 0, with 15 bases in between. CDR3 DNA sequence: TGTGCCAGCAGCCCTCTGACAGGCAACTCTGGAAACACCATATATTTT. Translating it yields CASSPLTGNSGNTIYF. Drawing the rest from reference TRBV28 and TRBJ1-3, the complete variable domain is DVKVTQSSRYLVKRTGEKVFLECVQDMDHENMFWYRQDPGLGLRLIYFSYDVKMKEKGDIPEGYSVSREKKERFSLILESASTNQTSMYLCASSPLTGNSGNTIYFGEGSWLTVV.

The V gene is TRBV7-2, the J gene TRBJ1-4, with a weak D call TRBD1 (5 bases). The CDR3 is 15 residues long. The germline CDR1 and CDR2 sequences are SGHTA and FQGNSA. Trimming took off 1 base at V and 2 bases at J, with 8 bases between the two ends. CDR3 amino acids: CASSLVGGTNEKLFF. For the CDR3, the DNA is TGTGCCAGCAGCTTAGTTGGGGGTACTAATGAAAAACTGTTTTTT.

CDR3 region: CASSLLGDPGELFF. CDR3 sequence (DNA): TGCGCCAGCAGCTTATTAGGGGACCCCGGGGAGCTGTTTTTT. The chain uses TRBV5-1 and TRBJ2-2; D may match TRBD1 or TRBD2 (5 bases each). CDR3 length equals 14 residues. Trimming removed 2 bases from V and 6 bases from J, with 11 bases in between. Germline V CDR1 and CDR2: SGHRS, YFSETQ.

The rearrangement uses TRBV6-5 and TRBJ1-1; no clear D gene. V dropped 8 bases and J dropped 5 bases, with 18 bases sitting between them. In germline, CDR1 is MNHEY, CDR2 SVGAGI. The CDR3 has 14 residues. The CDR3 nucleotides read TGTGCCAGCGAGGTCGGAGTCTTGGAGACTGAAGCTTTCTTT. Translating it yields CASEVGVLETEAFF.

The chain is built from TRBV25-1 and TRBJ1-1; TRBD1 matches 7 bases. The J segment lost 3 bases and the V segment lost 3 bases, leaving 13 bases of the junction unmatched. Germline CDR1 is MGHDK and CDR2 is SYGVNS. This CDR3 has 17 residues. In nucleotides, the CDR3 is TGTGCCAGCAGTGACAGAGGGATAAGGGGGCTTCACACTGAAGCTTTCTTT. Translation: CASSDRGIRGLHTEAFF.

There are a few counts of this clone. CDR3 bases: TGTGCCAGCAGTTCGCAGGGGTACGAGCAGTACTTC. Protein sequence: CASSSQGYEQYF. The V call is TRBV12-3 or TRBV12-4, the J call TRBJ2-7, with a possible D match to TRBD1 (6 bases). The V gene lost 4 bases and the J gene lost 4 bases, with 8 bases spanning the gap. This CDR3 has 12 residues.

The sample holds one count of this clone. This chain connects TRBV6-5 to TRBJ1-5, with TRBD1 matching 8 bases. The CDR3 has 14 residues. V lost 8 bases and J lost 3; bases outside the gene matches: 6. Germline loops: CDR1 MNHEY, CDR2 SVGAGI. The CDR3 region has the DNA TGTGCCAGCGGATGGACAGGGTTCAATCAGCCCCAGCATTTT. Residues: CASGWTGFNQPQHF.

V gene TRBV5-6 combines with J gene TRBJ1-2; D possibly corresponds to TRBD1 (5 bases). Per the germline V gene, CDR1 is SGHDT and CDR2 is YYEEEE. Trimming pared 4 bases from V and 7 bases from J, leaving 20 bases between. The CDR3 is 15 amino acids. The CDR3: CASSNPDTQGGGYTF. Written as DNA, the CDR3 is TGTGCCAGCAGCAACCCGGACACCCAGGGAGGTGGCTACACCTTC.

This clone was recorded a few times. This chain uses TRBV6-4 with TRBJ2-6; 9 bases match TRBD1. Germline CDR1 is MRHNA and CDR2 is SNTAGT. The CDR3 runs 16 residues. V shed 6 bases and J 2 bases; nucleotides not matched to a gene: 5. The CDR3 coding sequence is TGTGCCAGCAGCCCCGGGACAGGGACTGGGGCCAACGTCCTGACTTTC. Residues: CASSPGTGTGANVLTF.

J is TRBJ1-6 and V is TRBV18; D gene unclear. The germline V and J ends were trimmed by 5 bases and 9 bases, with 14 bases remaining between them. In germline, CDR1 is KGHSH, CDR2 LQKENI. The CDR3 extends over 14 amino acids. CDR3 sequence (DNA): TGTGCCAGCTCAGTAGTGGGATTGGGTTCACCCCTCCACTTT. Translating it yields CASSVVGLGSPLHF.

The rearrangement joins TRBV2 to TRBJ2-1, with 13 positions matching TRBD2. Trimming removed 6 bases from V and 9 bases from J; junction bases left unmatched: 8. The CDR3 has 15 amino acids. Germline V CDR1 and CDR2: SNHLY, FYNNEI. For the CDR3, the DNA is TGTGCCAGCAGGGTACTAGCGGGGGGGCCGAGTGAGCAGTTCTTC. Encoded protein: CASRVLAGGPSEQFF. The full variable domain, completed using reference TRBV2 and TRBJ2-1, is EPEVTQTPSHQVTQMGQEVILRCVPISNHLYFYWYRQILGQKVEFLVSFYNNEISEKSEIFDDQFSVERPDGSNFTLKIRSTKLEDSAMYFCASRVLAGGPSEQFFGPGTRLTVL.

The chain links TRBV6-6 to TRBJ1-3, with TRBD1 matching 10 bases. Per the germline V gene, CDR1 is MNHNY and CDR2 is SVGAGI (reference sequence). The CDR3 is 14 amino acids. Unmatched junction bases numbered 2, after V lost 2 bases and J lost 7 bases. The CDR3 here is CASSYGQGGNTIYF. The DNA for the CDR3 is TGTGCCAGCAGTTACGGACAGGGGGGCAACACCATATATTTT.

This clone showed up just a few times. The J gene is TRBJ1-1, the V gene TRBV18; no clear D. Per germline, CDR1 KGHSH and CDR2 LQKENI. The CDR3 sequence is 14 residues long. V was shortened by 2 bases and J by 0 bases, with 7 bases between the two germline ends. CDR3 loop: CASSPNTVNTEAFF. The DNA for the CDR3 is TGTGCCAGCTCACCAAATACAGTGAACACTGAAGCTTTCTTT.

This chain links TRBV6-4 with TRBJ2-3, with D perhaps matching TRBD2 (6 bases). V was trimmed by 6 bases and J by 0 bases, leaving 16 bases between them. CDR3 length: 16 amino acids. In germline, CDR1 is MRHNA, CDR2 SNTAGT. The DNA for the CDR3 is TGTGCCAGCAGCGTCGATTTAGCGGATAGCACAGATACGCAGTATTTT. Amino acid sequence: CASSVDLADSTDTQYF.

This chain uses TRBV27 with TRBJ1-1; TRBD1 matches 10 bases. V lost 4 bases to trimming and J lost 4 bases; unmatched junction nucleotides: 0. This CDR3 contains 13 residues. Germline V gene sequence: CDR1 MNHEY, CDR2 SMNVEV (reference sequence). DNA of the CDR3: TGTGCCAGCAGTTGGGACAGGGGCACTGAAGCTTTCTTT. It encodes CASSWDRGTEAFF.

The chain carries TRBV5-8 and TRBJ1-2, with TRBD1 matching 7 bases. Looked up from germline, CDR1 is SGHTS and CDR2 is YDEGEE. The CDR3 is 13 amino acids. Trimming took 0 bases from V and 4 from J; bases not matched to a gene: 0. The CDR3 nucleotides are TGTGCCAGCAGCTTGGACAGGGGCTATGGCTACACCTTC. Protein product: CASSLDRGYGYTF. The variable domain in full, with the rest retrieved from reference TRBV5-8 and TRBJ1-2, is EAGVTQSPTHLIKTRGQQATLRCSPISGHTSVYWYQQALGLGLQFLLWYDEGEERNRGNFPPRFSGRQFPNYSSELNVNALELEDSALYLCASSLDRGYGYTFGSGTRLTVV.

The rearrangement links TRBV7-2 to TRBJ1-3, with D tentatively TRBD1 (5 bases). There are 15 residues in the CDR3. Germline V gene data show CDR1 as SGHTA and CDR2 as FQGNSA. With 1 base removed from V and 3 bases from J, the gap between germline ends came to 10 bases. DNA for the CDR3: TGTGCCAGCAGCTTAGGTGGAGGGGTTGGAAACACCATATATTTT. Translated: CASSLGGGVGNTIYF.